These 26 T cell receptor beta chains came from one sample sequenced in a study of early T cells in non-severe SARS-CoV-2 infection. TCRdb reprocessed the 5' RACE reads with MiXCR, giving one entry per CDR3 protein. This sample has 53,000 or so distinct CDR3 sequences, with 12% found just once. Sequencing was performed on whole blood, taken at baseline. The receptor set was obtained from an adult who was a healthcare worker with PCR-confirmed SARS-CoV-2 infection or an uninfected control (not recorded which).

This clonotype was picked up a small number of times. V and J are TRBV7-2 and TRBJ2-7, with 7 positions matching TRBD2. The CDR3 contains 14 residues. Per the germline V gene, CDR1 is SGHTA and CDR2 is FQGNSA. The V gene end was trimmed by 5 bases and the J gene end by 2 bases; junction bases not matched to a gene: 6. The CDR3 coding sequence is TGTGCCAGCAGCCAAAGCGGGACGGCCTACGAGCAGTACTTC. As protein: CASSQSGTAYEQYF.

This clonotype was observed a handful of times. This chain links TRBV9 with TRBJ2-7; D call uncertain. V lost 0 bases and J 5 bases, leaving 3 bases between the germline ends. Germline loops: CDR1 SGDLS, CDR2 YYNGEE. This CDR3 contains 11 residues. This CDR3 is CASSVVDEQYF. The CDR3 DNA follows: TGTGCCAGCAGCGTAGTGGACGAGCAGTACTTC. The whole variable domain, filled in from reference TRBV9 and TRBJ2-7, reads DSGVTQTPKHLITATGQRVTLRCSPRSGDLSVYWYQQSLDQGLQFLIQYYNGEERAKGNILERFSAQQFPDLHSELNLSSLELGDSALYFCASSVVDEQYFGPGTRLTVT.

This chain joins TRBV9 and TRBJ2-3; D is possibly TRBD1 (7 bases). CDR1 is SGDLS and CDR2 is YYNGEE in the germline V gene. The germline V and J ends were trimmed by 2 bases and 10 bases, with 20 bases remaining between them. The CDR3 spans 15 residues. The CDR3 reads CASSVSGGRRNAQYF. CDR3 in DNA: TGTGCCAGCAGCGTTTCAGGGGGGCGCCGAAACGCGCAGTATTTT. Filled out from reference TRBV9 and TRBJ2-3, the complete variable domain reads DSGVTQTPKHLITATGQRVTLRCSPRSGDLSVYWYQQSLDQGLQFLIQYYNGEERAKGNILERFSAQQFPDLHSELNLSSLELGDSALYFCASSVSGGRRNAQYFGPGTRLTVL.

This chain joins TRBV2 and TRBJ2-5, with D hard to call. CDR3 length: 11 amino acids. Trimming took off 4 bases at V and 4 bases at J, with 4 bases between the two ends. Germline-derived CDR1 and CDR2 are SNHLY and FYNNEI. The CDR3 coding sequence is TGTGCCAGCAGTGCTGGAGAGACCCAGTACTTC. It specifies CASSAGETQYF.

The rearrangement links TRBV11-2 to TRBJ2-2; 9 bases align to TRBD2. J gave up 2 bases and V 4 bases, and 5 bases lay outside the gene matches. CDR1 and CDR2 from the germline V gene are SGHAT and FQNNGV. The CDR3 consists of 16 residues. The CDR3 DNA reads as TGTGCCAGCAGCTCACCTAGCGGGGTAAACACCGGGGAGCTGTTTTTT. Protein product: CASSSPSGVNTGELFF.

This chain uses TRBV10-3 with TRBJ2-7; 9 nucleotides line up with TRBD1. Trimming cost V 1 base and J 2 bases; bases outside gene matches: 6. The CDR3 has 16 residues. From germline, CDR1 is ENHRY and CDR2 SYGVKD. DNA of the CDR3: TGTGCCATCAGTGAGTTACGGACAGGGGTCCCCTACGAGCAGTACTTC. Protein sequence: CAISELRTGVPYEQYF.

This clonotype appeared a few times. The chain couples TRBV4-2 to TRBJ1-3, with D unresolved. Looked up from germline, CDR1 is LGHNA and CDR2 is YNFKEQ. The V end lost 3 bases, the J end lost 0 bases, and 15 bases lay between the germline ends. The CDR3 is made up of 17 amino acids. The chain's CDR3 is CASSQSGRINSGNTIYF. CDR3 in DNA: TGTGCCAGCAGCCAGTCTGGACGTATAAACTCTGGAAACACCATATATTTT.

V gene TRBV19 combines with J gene TRBJ2-1; 15 bases agree with TRBD2. The J segment lost 15 bases and the V segment lost 10 bases, leaving 7 bases of the junction unmatched. Germline CDR1 is LNHDA and CDR2 is SQIVND (reference sequence). This CDR3 is 12 amino acids long. This CDR3 is CAIGLAGGPRFF. CDR3 coding DNA: TGTGCCATAGGACTAGCGGGAGGGCCCCGGTTCTTC.

V usage is TRBV18 and J usage is TRBJ2-6; 7 nucleotides align to TRBD1. Germline values: CDR1 KGHSH, CDR2 LQKENI. V shed 2 bases and J 2 bases; nucleotides not matched to a gene: 6. The CDR3 extends over 17 amino acids. As DNA, the CDR3 is TGTGCCAGCTCACCAACAGGGGTGTACGCTGGGGCCAACGTCCTGACTTTC. Its protein product is CASSPTGVYAGANVLTF.

This clonotype was found a few times. This chain links TRBV27 with TRBJ1-2; possible D gene TRBD1, 6 bases. This CDR3 comprises 13 residues. The V gene's germline CDR1 is MNHEY and CDR2 SMNVEV (reference sequence). V lost 5 bases to trimming and J lost 1 base, with 8 bases between them. For the CDR3, the DNA is TGTGCCAGCAGTAGACAGGTTAACTATGGCTACACCTTC. Its protein is CASSRQVNYGYTF.

The chain couples TRBV12-3 or TRBV12-4 to TRBJ2-1; TRBD2 aligns across 12 bases. This CDR3 is built from 17 residues. V lost 7 bases and J lost 2; bases outside the gene matches: 9. In nucleotides, the CDR3 is TGTGCCAGCACTTCGACTAGCGGGAGTCTCCCCTACAATGAGCAGTTCTTC. It codes for CASTSTSGSLPYNEQFF.

J is TRBJ2-1 and V is TRBV3-2; no DNA check was done on the table's D call, TRBD2. TRBV3-2 is given as a pseudogene. The CDR3 is 16 amino acids. The CDR3 region has the DNA TGTGCCAGCAGCCAAGCGGCGGGAGTGATCAGCAATGAGCAGTTCTTC. It codes for CASSQAAGVISNEQFF.

This clonotype was detected only once. The J gene is TRBJ2-6, the V gene TRBV12-3 or TRBV12-4, with 9 nucleotides matching TRBD1. The CDR3 runs to 17 residues. The trim removed 3 bases at V and 3 bases at J, leaving 6 bases unmatched. The CDR3 loop is CASSFRDREFGANVLTF. DNA for the CDR3: TGTGCCAGCAGTTTTAGGGACAGGGAATTTGGGGCCAACGTCCTGACTTTC.

The J gene is TRBJ2-5, the V gene TRBV9, with TRBD2 identical over 13 bases. The CDR3 loop spans 15 amino acids. Germline trimming cut 2 bases from V and 5 bases from J; bases unmatched to any gene: 3. Germline loops: CDR1 SGDLS, CDR2 YYNGEE. CDR3 nucleotide sequence: TGTGCCAGCAGCGTCGGACTAGCGGGAGCGGAGACCCAGTACTTC. Its protein is CASSVGLAGAETQYF.

This clonotype appeared a few times. This sequence joins TRBV11-2 and TRBJ2-2; no clear D. The germline V and J ends were trimmed by 2 bases and 6 bases, with 4 bases remaining between them. CDR1 and CDR2 (germline): SGHAT, FQNNGV. The CDR3 runs to 12 residues. CDR3 in amino acids: CASSLRPGELFF. The CDR3 coding sequence is TGTGCCAGCAGCTTACGGCCCGGGGAGCTGTTTTTT. Looking up the rest from reference TRBV11-2 and TRBJ2-2 gives the full variable domain: EAGVAQSPRYKIIEKRQSVAFWCNPISGHATLYWYQQILGQGPKLLIQFQNNGVVDDSQLPKDRFSAERLKGVDSTLKIQPAKLEDSAVYLCASSLRPGELFFGEGSRLTVL.

The J gene is TRBJ2-1, the V gene TRBV7-2; 7 positions agree with TRBD2. The V and J ends lost 5 bases and 6 bases, in that order; junction bases with no gene match: 7. The CDR3 totals 14 residues. Germline V gene sequence: CDR1 SGHTA, CDR2 FQGNSA. CDR3 DNA: TGTGCCAGCAGCGTGGGTGGCGGGAGCAATGAGCAGTTCTTC. This encodes CASSVGGGSNEQFF.

The chain links TRBV7-9 to TRBJ1-1; D is perhaps TRBD1 (5 bases). This CDR3 contains 12 residues. V was shortened by 4 bases and J by 11 bases, with 14 bases between the two germline ends. The germline V gene encodes CDR1 SEHNR and CDR2 FQNEAQ (reference sequence). The CDR3 DNA reads as TGTGCCAGCAGCTCCCCCCAGGGTTGGGCTTTCTTT. This gives the protein CASSSPQGWAFF. The entire variable domain, with the rest obtained from reference TRBV7-9 and TRBJ1-1, is as follows: DTGVSQNPRHKITKRGQNVTFRCDPISEHNRLYWYRQTLGQGPEFLTYFQNEAQLEKSRLLSDRFSAERPKGSFSTLEIQRTEQGDSAMYLCASSSPQGWAFFGQGTRLTVV.

This chain links TRBV11-3 with TRBJ2-3; TRBD2 matches at 14 bases. Germline V gene sequence: CDR1 SGHNT, CDR2 YENEEA. This CDR3 contains 17 residues. Trimming took 4 bases from V and 2 from J; bases not matched to a gene: 5. CDR3 loop: CASSYPGLAGATDTQYF. As DNA, the CDR3 is TGTGCCAGCAGCTATCCGGGACTAGCGGGAGCCACAGATACGCAGTATTTT.

This clonotype appeared a few times. Germline is not matched at one junction end, which may reflect a read error. The rearrangement uses TRBV20-1 and TRBJ2-1, with 16 bases that match TRBD2. CDR1 is DFQATT and CDR2 is SNEGSKA in the germline V gene (reference sequence). This CDR3 spans 15 amino acids. The CDR3 spells CSASPGLAGGTLLAF. The CDR3 bases are TGCAGTGCTTCTCCGGGACTAGCGGGAGGGACCCTCCTAGCCTTC.

This clonotype has a count of ten or more. The chain carries TRBV9 and TRBJ2-6, with a possible D match to TRBD1 (5 bases). V was clipped by 2 bases and J by 0 bases, with 9 bases between them. The V gene's germline CDR1 is SGDLS and CDR2 YYNGEE. The CDR3 is 16 residues long. DNA for the CDR3: TGTGCCAGCAGCGTCACCGACAGCTCTGGGGCCAACGTCCTGACTTTC. Translated: CASSVTDSSGANVLTF.

The chain links TRBV18 to TRBJ1-3; possibly TRBD1 for D (6 bases). The germline V and J ends were trimmed by 6 bases and 4 bases, with 10 bases remaining between them. CDR3 length: 13 residues. Germline V gene sequence: CDR1 KGHSH, CDR2 LQKENI. The CDR3 DNA sequence: TGTGCCAGCTCGCGGGACACCGGAAACACCATATATTTT. This gives the protein CASSRDTGNTIYF.

This clonotype was observed a few times. This rearrangement joins TRBV10-3 to TRBJ2-7; D not certain. Trimming removed 1 base from V and 0 bases from J, with 10 bases in between. Germline CDR1 is ENHRY and CDR2 is SYGVKD. The CDR3 runs to 15 residues. This CDR3 reads CAISEWRQSSYEQYF. In DNA, the CDR3 is TGTGCCATCAGTGAGTGGCGCCAAAGCTCCTACGAGCAGTACTTC.

J is TRBJ2-1 and V is TRBV7-9, with 10 bases that match TRBD2. The germline gives CDR1 SEHNR, CDR2 FQNEAQ (reference sequence). V lost 2 bases to trimming and J lost 6 bases; unmatched junction nucleotides: 13. CDR3 size: 18 residues. CDR3 nucleotide sequence: TGTGCCAGCAGCTTACGCTCCAGCGGGAGGGCCGCGTTCAATGAGCAGTTCTTC. It specifies CASSLRSSGRAAFNEQFF.

This clonotype has just a few counts. This sequence joins TRBV20-1 and TRBJ2-2; 7 bases are shared with TRBD1. The CDR3 has 14 residues. J was trimmed by 1 base and V by 8 bases; bases with no gene match: 7. CDR1 DFQATT and CDR2 SNEGSKA come from the germline V gene (reference sequence). The CDR3 loop reads CSSHRGLNTGELFF. CDR3 coding DNA: TGCAGTTCCCACAGGGGTTTGAACACCGGGGAGCTGTTTTTT.

V is TRBV7-8 and J is TRBJ1-2; TRBD1 agrees at 8 bases. The V gene's germline CDR1 is SGHVS and CDR2 FQNEAQ. The CDR3 length is 15 residues. The V gene end was trimmed by 4 bases and the J gene end by 7 bases; junction bases not matched to a gene: 11. The CDR3 coding sequence is TGTGCCAGCAGCTCGGACGACAGGGGTAAAGGTGGCTACACCTTC. Protein: CASSSDDRGKGGYTF. The full variable domain, in which reference TRBV7-8 and TRBJ1-2 provide the parts outside the CDR3, is GAGVSQSPRYKVAKRGQDVALRCDPISGHVSLFWYQQALGQGPEFLTYFQNEAQLDKSGLPSDRFFAERPEGSVSTLKIQRTQQEDSAVYLCASSSDDRGKGGYTFGSGTRLTVV.

In nucleotides, the CDR3 is TGTGCCAGCAGTTTGACAGTTCAAGAGACCCAGTACTTC. Translation gives CASSLTVQETQYF. V gene TRBV2 combines with J gene TRBJ2-5, with a weak D call TRBD1 (5 bases). In germline, CDR1 is SNHLY, CDR2 FYNNEI. CDR3 length: 13 residues. Trimming stripped 5 bases from V and 2 bases from J, with 9 bases between.